The following is a T cell receptor beta chain sequence with its context. Its target is unknown. CDR3 length: 16 residues. J was trimmed by 5 bases and V by 0 bases; bases with no gene match: 3. The germline gives CDR1 SGHTA, CDR2 FQGTGA. The entry originates in a study of cytomegalovirus exposure and HLA in healthy donors. Overall study: Inside one of the first data releases sat around 80 million unique TCRs taken from HLA-typed donors. Study results and limitations: There were 150 to 200 TCR beta chains listed as cytomegalovirus-associated. Earlier results showed most TCR beta V segments being productive about 90% or about 30% of the time. Analysis was carried out at a later point, and it linked a missense DCLRE1C variant to TCR beta V- and J-gene trimming.

Primers for the PCR totalled 60 Vbeta and 13 Jbeta. Assay used: immunoSEQ multiplex PCR; TCRdb lists only in-frame clones, some missing. The profile shows 160,000 or so clones, 80% to 90% of them singletons. What was sequenced was PBMCs. V is TRBV7-3 and J is TRBJ2-1; 11 bases line up with TRBD1. The sequence came from a woman in her late teens or twenties in good health and CMV-seropositive. In DNA, the CDR3 is TGTGCCAGCAGCTTAACCGGGACAGGGGGGGACAATGAGCAGTTCTTC. It yields the protein CASSLTGTGGDNEQFF.